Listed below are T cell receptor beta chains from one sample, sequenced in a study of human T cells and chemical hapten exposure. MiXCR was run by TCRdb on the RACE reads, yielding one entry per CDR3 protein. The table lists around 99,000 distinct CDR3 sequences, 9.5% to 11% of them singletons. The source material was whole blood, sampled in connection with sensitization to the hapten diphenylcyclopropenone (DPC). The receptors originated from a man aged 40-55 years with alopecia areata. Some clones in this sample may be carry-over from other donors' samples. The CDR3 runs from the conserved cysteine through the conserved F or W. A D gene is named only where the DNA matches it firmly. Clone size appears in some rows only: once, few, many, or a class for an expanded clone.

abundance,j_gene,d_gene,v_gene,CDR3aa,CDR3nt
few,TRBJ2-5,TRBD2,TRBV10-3,CAISESMMSGRASEETQYF,TGTGCCATCAGTGAGTCCATGATGAGCGGGAGGGCCTCGGAAGAGACCCAGTACTTC
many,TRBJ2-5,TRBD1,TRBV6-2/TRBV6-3,CASSRDRGETQYF,TGTGCCAGCAGTCGGGACAGGGGTGAGACCCAGTACTTC
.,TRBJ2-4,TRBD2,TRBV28,CASSPGTSGRQYF,TGTGCCAGCAGTCCAGGGACTAGCGGGAGGCAGTACTTC
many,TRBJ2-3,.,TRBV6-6,CASSYSIFTDTQYF,TGTGCCAGCAGTTACTCGATCTTCACAGATACGCAGTATTTT
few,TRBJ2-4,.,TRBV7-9,CASSLGQALAKNIQYF,TGTGCCAGCAGCTTAGGACAAGCCTTAGCCAAAAACATTCAGTACTTC
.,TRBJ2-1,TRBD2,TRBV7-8,CASSRNTLTSGSLYNEQFF,TGTGCCAGCAGCCGCAATACCCTGACTAGCGGGAGTCTATACAATGAGCAGTTCTTC
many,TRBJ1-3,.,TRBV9,CASSVSGAISGNTIYF,TGTGCCAGCAGCGTAAGTGGGGCGATCTCTGGAAACACCATATATTTT
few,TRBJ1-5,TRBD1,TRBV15,CATSRPQGAWSNQPQHF,TGTGCCACCAGCAGACCACAGGGGGCGTGGAGCAATCAGCCCCAGCATTTT
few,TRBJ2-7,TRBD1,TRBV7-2,CASSLGGTGGPAQYF,TGTGCCAGCAGCTTAGGAGGGACAGGGGGCCCGGCGCAGTACTTC
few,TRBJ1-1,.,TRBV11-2,CASSHGLRGTEAFF,TGTGCCAGCAGCCACGGACTCCGGGGGACTGAAGCTTTCTTT
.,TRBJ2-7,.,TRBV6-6,CASSYGGGAQYEQYF,TGTGCCAGCAGTTACGGTGGGGGGGCTCAGTACGAGCAGTACTTC
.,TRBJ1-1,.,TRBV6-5,CASSPSAGGGAFF,TGTGCCAGCAGCCCTTCGGCCGGCGGGGGAGCTTTCTTT
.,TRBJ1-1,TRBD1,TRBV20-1,CSALDRGLTEAFF,TGCAGTGCTCTAGACAGGGGGTTGACTGAAGCTTTCTTT
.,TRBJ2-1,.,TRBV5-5,CASSWWAEDNEQFF,TGTGCCAGCAGCTGGTGGGCGGAGGACAATGAGCAGTTCTTC
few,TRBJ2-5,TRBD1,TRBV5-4,CASSLEGAYETQYF,TGTGCCAGCAGCTTGGAGGGGGCGTACGAGACCCAGTACTTC
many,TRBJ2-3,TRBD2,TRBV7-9,CASSTRLAGERDTQYF,TGTGCCAGCAGCACCCGACTAGCGGGAGAGAGAGATACGCAGTATTTT
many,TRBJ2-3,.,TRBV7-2,CASSTVADTQYF,TGTGCCAGCAGCACAGTCGCAGATACGCAGTATTTT
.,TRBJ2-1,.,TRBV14,CASSIFVGEQFF,TGTGCCAGCAGCATCTTTGTGGGTGAGCAGTTCTTC
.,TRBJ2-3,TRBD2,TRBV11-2,CASSAGTSGLTDTQYF,TGTGCCAGCAGCGCAGGGACTAGCGGCCTCACAGATACGCAGTATTTT
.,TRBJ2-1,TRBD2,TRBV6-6,CASSATSGASYNEQFF,TGTGCCAGCAGTGCGACTAGCGGGGCATCCTACAATGAGCAGTTCTTC
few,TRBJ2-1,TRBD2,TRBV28,CASSPALAGGWQFF,TGTGCCAGCAGCCCCGCCCTAGCGGGAGGGTGGCAGTTCTTC
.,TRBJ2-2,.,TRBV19,CASSARQSGELFF,TGTGCCAGTAGTGCCCGACAGTCCGGGGAGCTGTTTTTT